These 9 T cell receptor beta chains originate from one sample sequenced in a study of blood T cell repertoires in COVID-19. Sequencing used immunoSEQ multiplex PCR; TCRdb keeps in-frame clones, though not all of them. The sample shows some 250,000 clones, 88% of them seen only once. The sequenced material came from peripheral blood. The receptors originated from a woman aged 40 to 50 who had recovered from COVID-19.

The chain recombines TRBV7-9 with TRBJ1-1; no firm D call. Trimming shortened V by 5 bases and J by 10 bases, and 14 bases separated the two germline ends. In germline, CDR1 is SEHNR, CDR2 FQNEAQ (reference sequence). This CDR3 is 12 amino acids long. The CDR3 loop reads CASSPAGVGAFF. In nucleotides, the CDR3 is TGTGCCAGCAGCCCGGCGGGAGTGGGAGCTTTCTTT.

This chain connects TRBV11-3 to TRBJ2-3; 8 bases are a match to TRBD2. V lost 5 bases, J lost 2 bases, and 9 bases stayed unmatched. This CDR3 has 16 amino acids. CDR1 and CDR2 (germline): SGHNT, YENEEA. The CDR3 bases are TGTGCCAGCAGCCCCACCCGGGAGGGCCCCACAGATACGCAGTATTTT. Translation gives CASSPTREGPTDTQYF. The variable domain in full, completed from reference TRBV11-3 and TRBJ2-3, reads EAGVVQSPRYKIIEKKQPVAFWCNPISGHNTLYWYLQNLGQGPELLIRYENEEAVDDSQLPKDRFSAERLKGVDSTLKIQPAELGDSAVYLCASSPTREGPTDTQYFGPGTRLTVL.

This rearrangement joins TRBV3-1 (or the pseudogene TRBV3-2) to TRBJ2-7; D perhaps matches TRBD1 (7 bases). This CDR3 comprises 15 residues. V was shortened by 0 bases and J by 2 bases, with 11 bases between the two germline ends. The germline V gene encodes CDR1 LGHDT and CDR2 YNNKEL (reference sequence). CDR3 sequence: CASSQDPGGTYEQYF. The CDR3 bases are TGTGCCAGCAGCCAAGACCCAGGGGGGACCTACGAGCAGTACTTC.

V gene TRBV27 combines with J gene TRBJ2-3, with 10 bases aligning to TRBD2. The CDR3 runs to 18 residues. The V segment lost 1 base and the J segment 3 bases; nucleotides outside the gene matches: 10. CDR1 MNHEY and CDR2 SMNVEV come from the germline V gene (reference sequence). The CDR3 reads CASSLFGLAALGTDTQYF. Here the CDR3 DNA reads TGTGCCAGCAGTTTATTTGGACTAGCGGCCCTGGGAACAGATACGCAGTATTTT.

CDR3 protein: CASSIGLARYNEQFF. The CDR3 nucleotides read TGTGCCAGTAGTATTGGCCTAGCGCGGTACAATGAGCAGTTCTTC. The V call is TRBV19, the J call TRBJ2-1; possibly TRBD2 for D (6 bases). V lost 3 bases and J lost 4, with 13 bases in between. The CDR3 sequence is 15 residues long. The germline V gene has CDR1 LNHDA and CDR2 SQIVND (reference sequence).

Ten or more counts support this clone. This rearrangement joins TRBV11-2 to TRBJ2-6, with TRBD1 matching over 8 bases. In germline, CDR1 is SGHAT, CDR2 FQNNGV. This CDR3 is 19 amino acids long. Losses at the gene ends were 5 bases for V and 0 bases for J; bases not matched to a gene: 12. CDR3 region: CASSLRTGFASSGANVLTF. Written as DNA, the CDR3 is TGTGCCAGCAGCCTACGGACAGGGTTCGCCTCCTCTGGGGCCAACGTCCTGACTTTC.

This sequence joins TRBV3-1 (or the pseudogene TRBV3-2) and TRBJ1-1; no clear D. V gave up 4 bases and J gave up 5 bases, with 14 bases separating them. The germline V gene has CDR1 LGHDT and CDR2 YNNKEL (reference sequence). This CDR3 region has 14 residues. The CDR3 region is CASSPTGGRTEAFF. The CDR3 DNA follows: TGTGCCAGCAGCCCAACGGGAGGGAGGACTGAAGCTTTCTTT.

The rearrangement links TRBV9 to TRBJ2-6; D gene uncertain. This CDR3 spans 16 amino acids. CDR1 SGDLS and CDR2 YYNGEE come from the germline V gene. Trimming took off 0 bases at V and 0 bases at J, with 7 bases between the two ends. The CDR3 bases are TGTGCCAGCAGCGTAGTTGGCCTCTCTGGGGCCAACGTCCTGACTTTC. The encoded protein is CASSVVGLSGANVLTF.

This sequence joins TRBV5-1 and TRBJ1-2; 7 bases align to TRBD1. The CDR3 consists of 14 residues. V lost 0 bases and J lost 7; bases outside the gene matches: 6. Germline CDR1 reads SGHRS; CDR2 reads YFSETQ. The CDR3 spells CASSLAEGAGGYTF. Here the CDR3 DNA reads TGCGCCAGCAGCTTGGCCGAGGGGGCCGGTGGCTACACCTTC.